The TCR beta chain under discussion was sequenced for a study of cytomegalovirus exposure and HLA in healthy donors (dated by TCRdb to about 2017). General notes on the study: In an earlier analysis of under 600 of the donors, about 260 Gb of sequence data and some 120 million unique TCR beta sequences from 180 million or so T cells were reported. Typing coverage differed by locus: A, B, C, DRB1 and DQB1 were typed in roughly 629-630 donors, DQA1 in about 560, DPA1 in around 580, and DPB1 in 450 to 480. All discovery cohort repertoires had been generated on a single sequencing platform. To decide whether each TCR beta V gene segment behaved as functional or pseudogenic, an earlier analysis of approximately 590 of the donors relied on high-throughput TCR beta sequencing. Class I and class II HLA loci were covered by the typing at four-digit resolution. Among the roughly 410 genotyped donors, around 81% belonged to the genetic ancestry cluster associated with self-reported Caucasian donors. A later genetic analysis took genome-wide SNP genotypes for 398 of the 666 donors and used that subset as a discovery cohort. A later analysis re-analyzed previously published TCR beta repertoires from 600 to 850 donors and added high-resolution HLA genotyping to study TCR occurrence patterns. Across some 400 genotyped donors of the cohort, an average of roughly 200,000 unique TCR beta nucleotide sequences per donor were sequenced, and roughly 18% of those sequences were non-productive. To predict cytomegalovirus infection status, the study combined high-throughput TCR immunosequencing, statistical association of individual TCRs with disease status, and machine learning. Donor age, sex, ethnicity and CMV serostatus were collected together with the repertoire data. In the later analysis, no new phenotypic data were used to find candidate immune exposures; instead, reliance was placed on TCR beta sequences and their occurrence across donors. The T cell repertoires of several hundred subjects were profiled by immunosequencing and related to cytomegalovirus serostatus. Along with the roughly 670-subject first cohort, a separate validation cohort of over a hundred different subjects was used. Four or five DR-DQ haplotypes were handled as single units for association and clustering because linkage in the cohort was strong. An early release covering roughly 600 HLA-typed donors comprised 250 to 350 gigabases of sequencing data and 85 million to 100 million unique TCR sequences. The study was designed to test whether signatures of past pathogen exposure could be identified by cataloging public T cell receptors. What the work shows at the level of the full study, not this receptor alone: According to the authors, the approach could potentially be generalized to other disease states and immunological phenotypes. In an earlier analysis of about 600 of the donors, most TCR beta V segments appeared in productive rearrangements about 87% or about 30% of the time, broadly matching IMGT annotations. Across donors, most TCR sequences were observed very rarely, whereas some public TCRs were present in many individuals. The cohort was sequenced for TCR beta chains only, and without alpha or paired-chain data the features that could be detected were limited. Some IMGT-functional V segments, including TRBV6-2 and TRBV6-3, could not be told apart with the 87-base-pair reads, so those segments were excluded. The classifier was reported to diagnose cytomegalovirus status with high specificity and sensitivity in both the original cohort and the validation cohort. In the study, 150 to 200 TCR beta chains were listed as associated with cytomegalovirus. The presence/absence analyses assumed that sequencing depth was roughly uniform across donors, and that assumption may not be true. V-gene and J-gene trimming of TCR beta chains was associated with a missense DCLRE1C variant in a later genetic analysis, and the association was replicated in an independent cohort. Because counts were too low, seventeen rarely observed V segments, including chromosome 9 orphons, were excluded from the earlier analysis of some 540 of the donors. Because HLA typing was unavailable for some donors at each locus, only the typed subset was used in association tests. A later analysis found that TCR association rates varied across HLA loci, with DRB1 alleles showing the most associated TCRs and HLA-C alleles the fewest. Correlated functional status among segregating V segments might reflect linkage disequilibrium, but an unknown experimental factor could not be ruled out. A later analysis found that most CMV-associated TCR beta chains appeared HLA-restricted, with HLA associations seemingly driven largely by CMV exposure. Several of the top co-occurrence clusters appeared to be linked to parvovirus B19, influenza, CMV and Epstein-Barr virus, according to a later analysis. A cluster of highly shared sequence variants was judged likely to represent a technical artifact of the sequencing pipeline. In vitro tests confirmed that a few of the cytomegalovirus-associated TCR beta chains recognize cytomegalovirus antigens. In a later analysis, more than 15,000 TCR beta sequences were associated with specific HLA alleles at a false discovery rate of 0.05. In a later genetic analysis, fewer N-insertions in productive TCRs were reported among donors in an Asian-associated ancestry cluster than the roughly 700-donor mean. Compared with equally common non-associated chains, HLA-associated TCR beta chains in a later analysis were more clonally expanded and had lower generation probabilities. For the cohort, immune exposure information was limited to CMV serostatus. Assigning TCR associations to individual alleles was difficult when HLA alleles, especially DR and DQ, strongly co-occurred. A further reported finding was that TCR beta sequences accurately predicted the HLA-A and HLA-B alleles for most subjects in the first cohort.

In the case of this clone: It has no known antigen specificity.

Library method: the immunoSEQ multiplex PCR assay. For the multiplex PCR, a mixture combining 60 forward primers for TCR Vbeta segments and 13 reverse primers for TCR Jbeta segments was used. The CDR3 region of rearranged TCR beta genes was amplified from genomic DNA with a multiplex PCR assay. On the Illumina HiSeq System, the amplified TCR beta libraries were sequenced as 87-base-pair reads. The study's processing was this. A later analysis tallied 75 million to 95 million unique TCR beta chains across the 666 repertoires, and about 12 million of those chains were shared by two or more donors. A nearest-neighbor algorithm error-corrected the raw reads and collapsed the reads into unique sequences, merging closely related sequences to remove PCR and sequencing errors. Alignment of CDR3 sequences to IMGT reference sequences was used to assign V, D and J gene segments. For a sequence to be retained, at least a six-nucleotide match to both a V gene segment and a J gene segment was required. A rearrangement counted as productive if the CDR3 had no stop codons and remained in frame with V and J, and every other rearrangement counted as non-productive. CDR3 was defined by IMGT convention, running from the second conserved V-encoded cysteine to the conserved J-encoded phenylalanine. The earlier analysis of 550 to 650 of the donors excluded any sequence lacking an unambiguous match to a single V gene segment. In an earlier analysis of 587 of the donors, V segments were called functional above 56.7% productive rearrangements and were called segregating when the between-donor standard deviation exceeded 5%. A statistical classification framework was built to diagnose cytomegalovirus status from the catalog of TCR beta chain sequences. V and J gene assignment, in a later analysis, came from comparing TCR nucleotide sequences with IMGT/GENE-DB human TR gene sequences. In a later analysis, CDR3 sequences and most-parsimonious VDJ recombination scenarios were assigned using the TCRdist pipeline. In a later analysis, every TCR beta chain was defined by the combination of its CDR3 amino acid sequence and its V-gene family, and reads without a unique V-gene family were dropped. A later analysis removed 592 highly shared, low-generation-probability nucleotide sequences to deal with suspected cross-contamination and a sequencing artifact. A later analysis calculated a clonal expansion index for each public chain from normalized within-repertoire ranks of inferred template counts. A later analysis computed generation probabilities with a VDJ recombination model fitted to out-of-frame rearrangements, and checked the results against IGoR. In a later analysis, TCR-TCR, TCR-HLA and TCR-CMV co-occurrence was scored with hypergeometric tests, and a repertoire-size bias correction was applied to TCR pairs. To estimate false discovery rates, a later analysis permuted the HLA or CMV assignments 20 times. In a later analysis, co-occurring TCRs were grouped with DBSCAN, and TCRdist sequence similarity was added when clustering was performed within HLA-allele-positive subsets. Co-occurrence clustering excluded repertoires with fewer than 30,000 or more than 120,000 public chains, plus five with anomalous nucleotide sharing. TCRdb limited this immuneACCESS table to in-frame rearrangements with V and J called. A share of clones is missing; checked studies link under half to unresolved V genes, and the rest is unexplained. D and trimming were read from the DNA, whereas the V and J calls and clone size are those reported in that table. The sample's table covers fewer than 85,000 clones. The top ten constitute over 3% of the sample.

Including cysteine and phenylalanine, the CDR3 has 13 amino acids. The entry retains the CDR3 DNA only, 39 bases that are in frame from base 1. V is trimmed back by 5 bases and J by 5 bases, and the junction contains 5 bases that no gene match accounts for. From a lookup of the germline V gene, CDR1 and CDR2 are SGHTA and FQGNSA. In total, more than 500 healthy bone marrow donors made up the cohort. At the time of sampling, every cohort member was nominally healthy, though immune exposures that went unrecorded were likely present. The donor tested CMV seropositive, placing the donor among the 290 or so seropositive members of the cohort. A peripheral blood sample was provided by each donor, and peripheral blood mononuclear cells were used for TCR beta sequencing. Genomic DNA was extracted from the blood cell samples with the Qiagen DNeasy Blood Extraction Kit.

The chain joins TRBV7-2 to TRBJ2-5; TRBD1 lines up with 7 middle nucleotides. The sample taken for sequencing was PBMCs. This sequence was found in a female donor in good health and CMV-seropositive. This receptor has the CDR3 CASSRQGRETQYF. In nucleotide form, the sequence is TGTGCCAGCAGCAGACAGGGAAGGGAGACCCAGTACTTC.